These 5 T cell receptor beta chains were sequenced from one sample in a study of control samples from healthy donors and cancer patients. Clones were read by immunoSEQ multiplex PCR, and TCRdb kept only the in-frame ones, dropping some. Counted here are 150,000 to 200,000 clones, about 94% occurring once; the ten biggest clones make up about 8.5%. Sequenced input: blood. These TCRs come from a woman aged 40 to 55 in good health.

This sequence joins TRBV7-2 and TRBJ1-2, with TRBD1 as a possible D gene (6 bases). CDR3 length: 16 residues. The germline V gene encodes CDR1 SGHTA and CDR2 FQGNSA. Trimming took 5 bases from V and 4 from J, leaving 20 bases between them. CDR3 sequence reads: CASSHRPATGIYGYTF. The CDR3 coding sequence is TGTGCCAGCAGCCATCGTCCCGCTACAGGGATCTATGGCTACACCTTC.

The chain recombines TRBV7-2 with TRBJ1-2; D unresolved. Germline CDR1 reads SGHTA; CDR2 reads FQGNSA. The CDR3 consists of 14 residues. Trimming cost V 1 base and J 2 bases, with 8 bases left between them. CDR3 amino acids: CASSLDSANYGYTF. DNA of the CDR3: TGTGCCAGCAGCTTAGATAGCGCCAACTATGGCTACACCTTC.

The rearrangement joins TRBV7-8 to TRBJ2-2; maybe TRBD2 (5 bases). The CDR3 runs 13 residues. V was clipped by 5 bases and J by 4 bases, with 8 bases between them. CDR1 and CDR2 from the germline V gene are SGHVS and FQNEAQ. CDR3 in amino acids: CASSQRSTGELFF. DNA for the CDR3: TGTGCCAGCAGCCAGCGGAGCACCGGGGAGCTGTTTTTT.

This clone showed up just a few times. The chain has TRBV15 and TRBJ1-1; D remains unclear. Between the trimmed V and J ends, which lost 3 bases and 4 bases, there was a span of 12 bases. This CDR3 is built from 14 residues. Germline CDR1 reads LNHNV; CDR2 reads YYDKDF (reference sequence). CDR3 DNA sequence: TGTGCCACCAGCAGCCTTCAGAGGGCCACTGAAGCTTTCTTT. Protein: CATSSLQRATEAFF.

The CDR3 protein is CASRTGTAGITF. In DNA form, the CDR3 reads TGTGCCAGCAGAACCGGGACGGCCGGCATCACCTTC. V is TRBV6-6 and J is TRBJ1-2; weak D call: TRBD1 (5 bases). Trimming stripped 6 bases from V and 13 bases from J, with 18 bases between. Germline CDR1 is MNHNY and CDR2 is SVGAGI (reference sequence). CDR3 length: 12 amino acids.